This TCR beta chain was profiled in a study of blood T cell repertoires in COVID-19. Study-level background: The origin of the acute and convalescent COVID-19 samples was the United States, Italy and Spain. T cells, B-cell-depleted T cells, or PBMCs provided the cDNA or gDNA that served as material.

Per the germline V gene, CDR1 is SGHTS and CDR2 is YDEGEE. The CDR3 has 15 amino acids. V gave up 4 bases and J gave up 0 bases, with 13 bases separating them. Original data processing: Quantification of nucleated cells was approximated via reference gene primer amplification. Sequencing was performed with immunoSEQ multiplex PCR; in TCRdb, only in-frame clones are kept and a portion is missing. V, J and clone size are those of that table, while D and trimming were read from the DNA. The sample lists 37,000 or so clones, around four fifths occurring once. Input material: peripheral blood. This TCR came from a human donor in a cohort sampled during active COVID-19. The chain is built from TRBV5-8 and TRBJ1-1; D is perhaps TRBD1 (5 bases). The DNA for the CDR3 is TGTGCCAGCAGCATCAGGGTTACCATGAACACTGAAGCTTTCTTT. Translation: CASSIRVTMNTEAFF.